One and the same sample provided the 11 T cell receptor beta chains below, sequenced in a study of blood T cells in healthy people across ages. PCR was performed a second time for about 7 to 11 cycles using a sample-barcoded 5' primer and a J-beta primer mix. TCRdb re-derived calls from the 5' RACE reads in MiXCR, one entry per CDR3 protein. The data contain roughly 1.7 million distinct CDR3 sequences, about 31% of them seen just once; the ten biggest clones take up approximately 10%. Sequenced: blood. The receptors were gathered from a woman aged 25-40 years in good health.

V usage is TRBV2 and J usage is TRBJ2-3; no clear D. Germline V lookup: CDR1 SNHLY, CDR2 FYNNEI. CDR3 size: 13 residues. Trimming cost V 6 bases and J 2 bases, with 9 bases left between them. DNA for the CDR3: TGTGCCAGCAGGATTGGCTCCACAGATACGCAGTATTTT. Amino acids: CASRIGSTDTQYF. Filled out from reference TRBV2 and TRBJ2-3, the complete variable domain reads EPEVTQTPSHQVTQMGQEVILRCVPISNHLYFYWYRQILGQKVEFLVSFYNNEISEKSEIFDDQFSVERPDGSNFTLKIRSTKLEDSAMYFCASRIGSTDTQYFGPGTRLTVL.

The chain joins TRBV7-9 to TRBJ2-7; 10 nucleotides agree with TRBD2. Losses at the gene ends were 1 base for V and 8 bases for J; bases not matched to a gene: 14. The germline gives CDR1 SEHNR, CDR2 FQNEAQ (reference sequence). There are 17 residues in the CDR3. The DNA of the CDR3 is TGTGCCAGCAGCTTAGTCGGACTAGCGGAGAGTTATTACAAGCAGTACTTC. This encodes CASSLVGLAESYYKQYF.

This clonotype was detected only a few times. The chain has TRBV20-1 and TRBJ2-6; no reliable D call. V dropped 2 bases and J dropped 0 bases, with 11 bases sitting between them. The CDR3 sequence is 16 residues long. Per the germline V gene, CDR1 is DFQATT and CDR2 is SNEGSKA (reference sequence). The CDR3 region is CSARQYLDSGANVLTF. Written as DNA, the CDR3 is TGCAGTGCTAGACAGTACTTGGACTCTGGGGCCAACGTCCTGACTTTC.

The chain joins TRBV24-1 to TRBJ2-5; TRBD2 matches 12 bases. The CDR3 runs 17 residues. From germline, CDR1 is KGHDR and CDR2 SFDVKD. Germline trimming cut 1 base from V and 2 bases from J; bases unmatched to any gene: 4. CDR3 residues: CATSDFSGLAGQETQYF. The CDR3 DNA sequence: TGTGCCACCAGTGATTTCTCCGGACTAGCGGGGCAAGAGACCCAGTACTTC.

This clonotype was seen repeatedly, ten times or more. The chain joins TRBV4-1 to TRBJ2-1; 8 nucleotides align to TRBD2. The V gene's germline CDR1 is MGHRA and CDR2 YSYEKL. With V trimmed by 3 bases and J by 5 bases, 3 bases remained unmatched. The length of the CDR3 is 14 residues. CDR3 nucleotides: TGCGCCAGCAGCCAGGGACTAGGGGACAATGAGCAGTTCTTC. Translated, it gives CASSQGLGDNEQFF.

This clonotype was detected a few times. The chain has TRBV28 and TRBJ2-7, with TRBD2 identical over 14 bases. V was pared by 5 bases and J by 1 base, with 16 bases of the junction left unmatched. This CDR3 is 20 amino acids long. Germline V gene sequence: CDR1 MDHEN, CDR2 SYDVKM. The CDR3 protein is CASSTWTSGRPHIRSYEQYF. CDR3 nucleotide sequence: TGTGCCAGCAGTACCTGGACTAGCGGGAGGCCCCATATCAGATCCTACGAGCAGTACTTC.

This clonotype was seen many times. The rearrangement uses TRBV29-1 and TRBJ1-1; D gene unclear. The CDR3 has 14 residues. Germline CDR1 and CDR2: SQVTM and ANQGSEA. Trimming stripped 4 bases from V and 1 base from J, with 13 bases between. The DNA for the CDR3 is TGCAGCGTTGCAGATCTGCCGTCGAACACTGAAGCTTTCTTT. It specifies CSVADLPSNTEAFF.

This clonotype was seen more than once but under ten times. The chain couples TRBV9 to TRBJ2-1; TRBD2 agrees at 10 bases. The length of the CDR3 is 17 residues. Germline trimming cut 1 base from V and 12 bases from J; bases unmatched to any gene: 16. The germline CDR1 and CDR2 sequences are SGDLS and YYNGEE. The CDR3 sequence: CASSVSGLAKEGLRQFF. CDR3 DNA: TGTGCCAGCAGCGTATCGGGACTAGCGAAAGAAGGGCTTCGGCAGTTCTTC.

This chain joins TRBV20-1 and TRBJ2-5; 10 nucleotides match TRBD2. The germline gives CDR1 DFQATT, CDR2 SNEGSKA (reference sequence). This CDR3 spans 17 amino acids. Losses at the gene ends were 0 bases for V and 7 bases for J; bases not matched to a gene: 14. Here the CDR3 reads CSARDIRASGGAVTQYF. CDR3 DNA: TGCAGTGCTAGAGATATCCGGGCTAGCGGGGGAGCGGTGACCCAGTACTTC.

The sample holds a few counts of this clonotype. The rearrangement links TRBV11-2 to TRBJ2-1, with a possible D match to TRBD2 (5 bases). V dropped 2 bases and J dropped 10 bases, with 15 bases sitting between them. Germline CDR1 and CDR2: SGHAT and FQNNGV. The CDR3 contains 14 residues. The CDR3 sequence is CASSLLRGPGEQFF. DNA of the CDR3: TGTGCCAGCAGCTTACTGCGAGGGCCTGGGGAGCAGTTCTTC.

Only one count was recorded for this clonotype. The rearrangement links TRBV20-1 to TRBJ2-1; 13 bases are a match to TRBD2. CDR3 size: 15 residues. Trimming took 6 bases from V and 6 from J; bases not matched to a gene: 8. Germline CDR1 DFQATT, CDR2 SNEGSKA (reference sequence). The CDR3 nucleotides read TGCAGTGCAGAAACGGGACTAGCGGGAATCAATGAGCAGTTCTTC. The encoded protein is CSAETGLAGINEQFF.